These 9 T cell receptor beta chains were sequenced from one sample in a study of blood T cell repertoires in COVID-19. Here immunoSEQ multiplex PCR was the method, and the copy in TCRdb shows in-frame clones only, minus some. Of more than 200,000 clones in the sample, 80% are singletons; the top ten hold around 4%. Sequencing used PBMCs or T cells enriched from blood (not recorded which). Receptors originate from a young man with acute COVID-19.

The V gene is TRBV18, the J gene TRBJ2-1; 7 nucleotides match TRBD1. V dropped 3 bases and J dropped 2; count of bases not matched to a gene: 10. The CDR3 consists of 17 residues. Germline CDR1 reads KGHSH; CDR2 reads LQKENI. CDR3 sequence: CASSPPGQKLTYNEQFF. CDR3 DNA sequence: TGTGCCAGCTCACCCCCGGGACAGAAACTAACCTACAATGAGCAGTTCTTC. Based on the CDR3 plus reference TRBV18 and TRBJ2-1, the full variable domain is NAGVMQNPRHLVRRRGQEARLRCSPMKGHSHVYWYRQLPEEGLKFMVYLQKENIIDESGMPKERFSAEFPKEGPSILRIQQVVRGDSAAYFCASSPPGQKLTYNEQFFGPGTRLTVL.

The V call is TRBV7-9, the J call TRBJ1-1; D is uncertain. Germline lookup yields CDR1 SEHNR and CDR2 FQNEAQ (reference sequence). V was shortened by 6 bases and J by 0 bases, with 11 bases between the two germline ends. The CDR3 extends over 14 amino acids. The CDR3 sequence is CASSHLSMNTEAFF. For the CDR3, the DNA is TGTGCCAGCAGTCATCTGAGCATGAACACTGAAGCTTTCTTT.

V and J are TRBV11-2 and TRBJ2-1; TRBD2 aligns across 9 bases. The germline CDR1 and CDR2 sequences are SGHAT and FQNNGV. The J segment lost 1 base and the V segment lost 1 base, leaving 5 bases of the junction unmatched. This CDR3 comprises 17 residues. CDR3 residues: CASSLVAGAISYNEQFF. The DNA of the CDR3 is TGTGCCAGCAGCTTAGTAGCGGGGGCCATTTCCTACAATGAGCAGTTCTTC.

The V and J genes are TRBV10-3 and TRBJ1-6, with D unclear. The CDR3 covers 14 residues. CDR1 ENHRY and CDR2 SYGVKD come from the germline V gene. V was clipped by 3 bases and J by 3 bases, with 6 bases between them. CDR3 in amino acids: CAISDSGYNSPLHF. In DNA, the CDR3 is TGTGCCATCAGTGATTCGGGCTATAATTCACCCCTCCACTTT.

V gene TRBV6-5 combines with J gene TRBJ2-7; 12 nucleotides align to TRBD1. V was clipped by 10 bases and J by 7 bases; unmatched bases: 14. CDR1 and CDR2 (germline): MNHEY, SVGAGI. This CDR3 comprises 15 residues. CDR3 region: CATLLGQGAFGEQYF. The CDR3, as DNA: TGTGCCACCCTACTGGGACAGGGGGCCTTCGGGGAGCAGTACTTC.

This chain uses TRBV5-6 with TRBJ2-7; the match to TRBD1 covers 9 bases. This CDR3 spans 15 amino acids. Germline V CDR1 and CDR2: SGHDT, YYEEEE. V dropped 1 base and J dropped 5; count of bases not matched to a gene: 7. The CDR3 DNA reads TGTGCCAGCAGCTTGTCGGGGACAGGGTCCCACGAGCAGTACTTC. Its protein product is CASSLSGTGSHEQYF.

The rearrangement links TRBV5-1 to TRBJ2-5; D is unresolved. CDR3 size: 13 residues. V lost 3 bases, J lost 0 bases, and 6 bases lay in between. Looked up from germline, CDR1 is SGHRS and CDR2 is YFSETQ. CDR3 sequence reads: CASSSLNQETQYF. The CDR3 nucleotides read TGCGCCAGCAGCTCGTTAAACCAAGAGACCCAGTACTTC.

The chain is built from TRBV24-1 and TRBJ1-2, with unresolved D. Germline V lookup: CDR1 KGHDR, CDR2 SFDVKD. The CDR3 has 14 residues. Trimming took 9 bases from V and 3 from J, leaving 16 bases between them. The CDR3 spells CATSEPGNDYGYTF. The CDR3 DNA reads as TGTGCCACCTCGGAACCGGGAAATGACTATGGCTACACCTTC.

The rearrangement links TRBV9 to TRBJ1-6, with TRBD1 as a possible D gene (5 bases). The V gene's germline CDR1 is SGDLS and CDR2 YYNGEE. Trimming stripped 3 bases from V and 7 bases from J, with 17 bases between. This CDR3 contains 16 residues. The DNA of the CDR3 is TGTGCCAGCAGCGATGAGGCCGGGACTGCGAATTCACCCCTCCACTTT. Translating it yields CASSDEAGTANSPLHF.